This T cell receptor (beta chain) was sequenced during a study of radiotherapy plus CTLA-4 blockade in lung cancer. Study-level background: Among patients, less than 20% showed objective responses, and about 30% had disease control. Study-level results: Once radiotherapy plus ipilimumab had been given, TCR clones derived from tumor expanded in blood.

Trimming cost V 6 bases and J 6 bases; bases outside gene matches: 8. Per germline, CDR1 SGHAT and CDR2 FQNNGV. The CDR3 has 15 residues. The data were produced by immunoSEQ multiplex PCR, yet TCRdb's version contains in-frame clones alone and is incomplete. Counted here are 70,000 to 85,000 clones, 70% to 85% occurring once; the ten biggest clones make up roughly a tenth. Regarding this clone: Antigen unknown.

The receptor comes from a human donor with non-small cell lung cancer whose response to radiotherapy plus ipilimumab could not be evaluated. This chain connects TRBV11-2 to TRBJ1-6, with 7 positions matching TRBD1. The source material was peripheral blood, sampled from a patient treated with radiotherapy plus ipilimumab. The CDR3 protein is CASRMPGQLNSPLHF. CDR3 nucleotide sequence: TGTGCCAGCAGGATGCCGGGACAGCTTAATTCACCCCTCCACTTT.